What follows is one T cell receptor beta chain and its context. The source of the sample is a study of blood T cell repertoires in COVID-19. Study overall: Italy, Spain and the United States were the sources of the convalescent and acute COVID-19 samples. PBMCs, B-cell-depleted T cells, or T cells were the source of the cDNA or gDNA that made up the material.

CDR1 and CDR2 from the germline V gene are LGHDT and YNNKEL (reference sequence). CDR3 length equals 15 residues. V lost 4 bases to trimming and J lost 1 base, with 13 bases between them. Patients in Seattle were enrolled during active infection, then followed longitudinally. Per the original methods: Estimation of nucleated cell counts was performed using reference gene primer amplification. Method: immunoSEQ multiplex PCR; TCRdb's copy keeps in-frame clones and lacks some. That table supplies the V and J calls and clone size; D and trimming were determined from the DNA. The sample yields 300,000 to 350,000 clones, 90% seen once.

Sequences were obtained from peripheral blood. The chain has TRBV3-1 (or the pseudogene TRBV3-2) and TRBJ1-1; D is unresolved. The receptor comes from a woman aged 25 to 45 with COVID-19, enrolled during active disease. CDR3 bases: TGTGCCAGCAGCCTCCAAATCCGGGGGAACACTGAAGCTTTCTTT. Amino acids: CASSLQIRGNTEAFF.